This T cell receptor beta chain was sequenced in a study of blood T cell repertoires in COVID-19. The table came from immunoSEQ multiplex PCR; TCRdb's copy has only in-frame clones and leaves some out. The data hold roughly 250,000 clones, with roughly 91% observed a single time. The CDR3 is made up of 17 amino acids. With V trimmed by 3 bases and J by 1 base, 10 bases remained unmatched. CDR1 is MDHEN, CDR2 SYDVKM, per germline. The sample was peripheral blood. The clonotype originates from a man aged 30 to 45 with acute or convalescent COVID-19. V and J are TRBV28 and TRBJ2-7, with TRBD1 matching over 9 bases. The CDR3 DNA is TGTGCCAGCAGTTTGGGCACAGGGGGCGGATATTCCTACGAGCAGTACTTC. Protein: CASSLGTGGGYSYEQYF.